These 3 T cell receptor beta chains share one sample of origin, sequenced in a study of T cells in women clearing cervical HPV infection. Assay: immunoSEQ multiplex PCR; the TCRdb copy retains only in-frame clones and omits some. The table lists tens of thousands of clones. The material sequenced was blood buffy coat. The receptors come from a woman aged 18 to 75 with a cervical HPV16 infection that either progressed to CIN3+ or cleared (not recorded which).

As to this clone: The read stops 3 residues short of the end of the CDR3; the missing end is completed from the germline J gene. The chain recombines TRBV6-2 or TRBV6-3 with TRBJ2-7; TRBD2 matches 10 bases. The germline CDR1 and CDR2 sequences are MNHEY and SVGEGT. J was trimmed by 4 bases and V by 2 bases; bases with no gene match: 5. CDR3 length: 15 residues. The CDR3 spells CASSYAAGGRYEQYF. The part of the CDR3 DNA that was read is TGTGCCAGCAGTTACGCAGCGGGGGGGAGATACGAG.

To note about this clone: Read data end 3 residues before the CDR3 end; the end is taken from the germline J gene. The chain employs TRBV10-3 and TRBJ2-1; the match to TRBD2 covers 8 bases. The germline V gene encodes CDR1 ENHRY and CDR2 SYGVKD. The CDR3 sequence is 15 residues long. With 4 bases clipped from V and 6 bases from J, the junction kept 8 bases outside the gene matches. The CDR3 here is CAISVDGGAFNEQFF. The CDR3 DNA, read in part, is TGTGCCATCAGTGTGGACGGGGGGGCTTTCAATGAG.

As for this clone: Read data end 3 residues before the CDR3 end; the end is taken from the germline J gene. V and J are TRBV18 and TRBJ1-2; 9 bases line up with TRBD1. Germline CDR1 is KGHSH and CDR2 is LQKENI. This CDR3 has 14 residues. Trimming at V came to 0 bases and at J to 7 bases, leaving 3 bases not matched to a gene. The part of the CDR3 DNA that was read is TGTGCCAGCTCACCACCAGGGACAGGGTCTGGC. It yields the protein CASSPPGTGSG. From start to end, the CDR3 is CASSPPGTGSGYTF.